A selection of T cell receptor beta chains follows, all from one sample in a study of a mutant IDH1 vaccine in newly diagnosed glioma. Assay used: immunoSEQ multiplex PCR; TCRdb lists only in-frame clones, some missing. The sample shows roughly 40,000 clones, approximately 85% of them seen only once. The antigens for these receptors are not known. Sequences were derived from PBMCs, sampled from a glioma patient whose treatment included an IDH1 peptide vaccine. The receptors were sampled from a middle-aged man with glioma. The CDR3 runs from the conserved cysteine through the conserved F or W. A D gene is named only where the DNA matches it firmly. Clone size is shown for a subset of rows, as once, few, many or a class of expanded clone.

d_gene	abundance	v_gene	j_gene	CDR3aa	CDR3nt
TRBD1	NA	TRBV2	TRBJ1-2	CASTGTGRRGGYTF	TGTGCCAGCACGGGGACAGGGAGAAGAGGTGGCTACACCTTC
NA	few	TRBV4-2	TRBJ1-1	CASSSRTLNTEAFF	TGTGCCAGCAGCTCCCGGACACTGAACACTGAAGCTTTCTTT
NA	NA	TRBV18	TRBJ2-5	CASSPPTGTETQYF	TGTGCCAGCTCACCACCAACAGGGACAGAGACCCAGTACTTC
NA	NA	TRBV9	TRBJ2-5	CASSVGGRIQETQYF	TGTGCCAGCAGCGTAGGGGGACGCATACAAGAGACCCAGTACTTC
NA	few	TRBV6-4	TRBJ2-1	CASASEGGWSEQFF	TGTGCCAGCGCAAGCGAGGGGGGTTGGAGTGAGCAGTTCTTC
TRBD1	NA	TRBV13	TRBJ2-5	CASRTGIQETQYF	TGTGCCAGCAGGACAGGGATCCAAGAGACCCAGTACTTC
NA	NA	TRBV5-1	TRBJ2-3	CASSLGPGDTQYF	TGCGCCAGCAGCTTAGGACCCGGTGATACGCAGTATTTT
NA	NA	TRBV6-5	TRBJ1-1	CASSFSRGPNTEAFF	TGTGCCAGCAGTTTCTCCAGGGGACCCAACACTGAAGCTTTCTTT
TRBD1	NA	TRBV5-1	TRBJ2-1	CASSLPPGGQGEQFF	TGCGCCAGCAGCTTGCCACCAGGGGGCCAGGGTGAGCAGTTCTTC
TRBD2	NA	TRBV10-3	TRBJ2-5	CAISDTERDAVAETQYF	TGTGCCATCAGTGACACCGAGCGGGACGCCGTGGCAGAGACCCAGTACTTC
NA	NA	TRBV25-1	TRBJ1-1	CASIAFGFAEAFF	TGTGCCAGCATTGCTTTTGGGTTCGCTGAAGCTTTCTTT
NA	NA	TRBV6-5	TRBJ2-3	CASSYEAGITDTQYF	TGTGCCAGCAGTTACGAGGCGGGAATCACAGATACGCAGTATTTT
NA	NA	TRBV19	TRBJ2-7	CASSIDQGTYEQYF	TGTGCCAGTAGTATAGATCAGGGAACCTACGAGCAGTACTTC
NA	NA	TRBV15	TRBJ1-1	CATSRDVGMGNTEAFF	TGTGCCACCAGCAGAGATGTAGGGATGGGGAACACTGAAGCTTTCTTT
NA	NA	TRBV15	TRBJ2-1	CATSVGGIRRSHNEQFF	TGTGCCACCAGCGTCGGCGGGATTCGGAGATCTCACAATGAGCAGTTCTTC
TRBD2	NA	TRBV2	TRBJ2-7	CASRGTSGRAGEQYF	TGTGCCAGCAGAGGGACTAGCGGGAGGGCGGGGGAGCAGTACTTC
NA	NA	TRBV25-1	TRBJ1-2	CASSDPGRTTYGYTF	TGTGCCAGCAGTGACCCGGGACGGACTACCTATGGCTACACCTTC
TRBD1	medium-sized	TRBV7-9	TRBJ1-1	CASRTVSGTGNTEAFF	TGTGCCAGCAGAACAGTTTCCGGGACAGGGAACACTGAAGCTTTCTTT
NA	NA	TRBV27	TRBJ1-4	CASSLGIATNEKLFF	TGTGCCAGCAGTTTAGGGATTGCAACTAATGAAAAACTGTTTTTT
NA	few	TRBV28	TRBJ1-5	CASSSLVGVRDQPQHF	TGTGCCAGCAGTTCCCTGGTGGGGGTACGAGATCAGCCCCAGCATTTT
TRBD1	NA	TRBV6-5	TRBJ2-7	CASSWGTEYYEQYF	TGTGCCAGCAGTTGGGGGACAGAATACTACGAGCAGTACTTC
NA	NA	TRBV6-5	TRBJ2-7	CASKRDTVGEQYF	TGTGCCAGCAAACGGGACACGGTGGGGGAGCAGTACTTC
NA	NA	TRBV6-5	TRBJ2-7	CASSYSQAFTYEQYF	TGTGCCAGCAGTTACTCGCAGGCTTTCACCTACGAGCAGTACTTC
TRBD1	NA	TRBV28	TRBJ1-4	CASSGQKGARAEKLFF	TGTGCCAGCTCTGGGCAGAAGGGGGCGAGGGCGGAAAAACTGTTTTTT
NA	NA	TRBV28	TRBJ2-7	CASSSSSYEQYF	TGTGCCAGCAGTTCCTCAAGTTACGAGCAGTACTTC
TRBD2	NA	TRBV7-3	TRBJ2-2	CASSLGLASTGELFF	TGTGCCAGCAGCTTGGGACTAGCGTCGACCGGGGAGCTGTTTTTT
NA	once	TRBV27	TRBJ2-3	CASSLLREDTQYF	TGTGCCAGCAGTTTATTAAGGGAAGATACGCAGTATTTT